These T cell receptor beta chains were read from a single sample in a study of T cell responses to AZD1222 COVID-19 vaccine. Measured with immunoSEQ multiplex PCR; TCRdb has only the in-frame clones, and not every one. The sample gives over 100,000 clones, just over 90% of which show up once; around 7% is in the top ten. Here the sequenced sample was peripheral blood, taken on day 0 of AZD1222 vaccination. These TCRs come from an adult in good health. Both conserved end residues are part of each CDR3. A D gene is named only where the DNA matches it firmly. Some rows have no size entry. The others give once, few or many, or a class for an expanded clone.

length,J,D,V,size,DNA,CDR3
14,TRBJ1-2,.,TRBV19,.,TGTGCCAGTAGTAGATCCGGGACGGACTATGGCTACACCTTC,CASSRSGTDYGYTF
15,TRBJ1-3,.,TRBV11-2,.,TGTGCCAGCAGCTTAGATATAGGGACTGGAAACACCATATATTTT,CASSLDIGTGNTIYF
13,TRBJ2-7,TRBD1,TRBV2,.,TGTGCCAGCAGCGGGACAGGGTTCGACGAGCAGTACTTC,CASSGTGFDEQYF
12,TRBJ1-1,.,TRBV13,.,TGTGCCAGCAGCCTACAGGGTACTGAAGCTTTCTTT,CASSLQGTEAFF
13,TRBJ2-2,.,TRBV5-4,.,TGTGCCAGCAGCTTCCGGGGGACCGGGGAGCTGTTTTTT,CASSFRGTGELFF
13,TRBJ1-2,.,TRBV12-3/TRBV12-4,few,TGTGCCAGCAACCTGGACGGAGACTATGGCTACACCTTC,CASNLDGDYGYTF
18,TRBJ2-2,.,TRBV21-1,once,TGTGCCAGCAGCGAGCCCACTAGCGGGGGGGCGGGGACCGGGGAGCTGTTTTTT,CASSEPTSGGAGTGELFF
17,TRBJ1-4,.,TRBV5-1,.,TGCGCCAGCAGCTTGGCTAGTATGACAGGCGTATTAGAAAAACTGTTTTTT,CASSLASMTGVLEKLFF
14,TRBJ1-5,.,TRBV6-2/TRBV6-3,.,TGTGCCAGCAGCCTACAGGGCGGCACTCAGCCCCAGCATTTT,CASSLQGGTQPQHF
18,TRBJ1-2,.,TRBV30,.,TGTGCCTGGAGTGTAGTGGGCATATCTATTACTATGAACTATGGCTACACCTTC,CAWSVVGISITMNYGYTF
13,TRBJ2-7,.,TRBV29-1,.,TGCAGCGTCGTTGTTCGGTCTTCTCTCGAGCAGTACTTC,CSVVVRSSLEQYF
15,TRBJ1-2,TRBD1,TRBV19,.,TGTGCCAGTAGTTTAGGACAGGGGAACCCCTATGGCTACACCTTC,CASSLGQGNPYGYTF
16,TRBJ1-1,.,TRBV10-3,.,TGTGCCATCAGTGGAGCCGATGGGGGCCCGAACACTGAAGCTTTCTTT,CAISGADGGPNTEAFF
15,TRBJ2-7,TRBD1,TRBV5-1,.,TGCGCCAGCAGCCTAGGGGACAGCAACATGGGCGAGCAGTACTTC,CASSLGDSNMGEQYF
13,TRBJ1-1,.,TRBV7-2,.,TGTGCCAGCACCCCCCAGAGGAACACTGAAGCTTTCTTT,CASTPQRNTEAFF
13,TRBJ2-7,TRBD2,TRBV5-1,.,TGCGCCAGCAGCTTCGGGGGGGCCCACGAGCAGTACTTC,CASSFGGAHEQYF
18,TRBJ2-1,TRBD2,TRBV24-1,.,TGTGCCACCAGTGATCCGAGCGGGGGGCCCATCACCTACAATGAGCAGTTCTTC,CATSDPSGGPITYNEQFF
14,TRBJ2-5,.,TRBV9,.,TGTGCCAGCAGCGTAAGACAGGCCGGAGAGACCCAGTACTTC,CASSVRQAGETQYF
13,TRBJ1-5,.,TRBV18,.,TGTGCCAGCTCACCGGGAAGCAATCAGCCCCAGCATTTT,CASSPGSNQPQHF
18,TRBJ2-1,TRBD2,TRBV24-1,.,TGTGCCACCAGTGACTCCGAGGGGCTAGCGGGGAGGTACAATGAGCAGTTCTTC,CATSDSEGLAGRYNEQFF
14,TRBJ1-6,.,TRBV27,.,TGTGCCAGTTGGGAAGGTGCCTATAATTCACCCCTCCACTTT,CASWEGAYNSPLHF
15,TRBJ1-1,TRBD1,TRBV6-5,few,TGTGCCAGCAGGCGACAGGGGGGGGGCATTTCTGAAGCTTTCTTT,CASRRQGGGISEAFF
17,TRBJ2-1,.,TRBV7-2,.,TGTGCCAGCAGCTTACTTCCCCACAGGCTGTTATACAATGAGCAGTTCTTC,CASSLLPHRLLYNEQFF
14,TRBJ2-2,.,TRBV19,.,TGTGCCAGTAGTAGAGCTGGGTCCACCGGGGAGCTGTTTTTT,CASSRAGSTGELFF
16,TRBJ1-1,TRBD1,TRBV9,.,TGTGCCAGCAGCGGCCTAGGGACAGGGGTGAACACTGAAGCTTTCTTT,CASSGLGTGVNTEAFF
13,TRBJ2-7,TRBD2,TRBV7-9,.,TGTGCCAGCAGCTTGGCGGGGGCCTACGAGCAGTACTTC,CASSLAGAYEQYF
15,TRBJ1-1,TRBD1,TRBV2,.,TGTGCCAGCAGTGACACGACAGGGAAAAACACTGAAGCTTTCTTT,CASSDTTGKNTEAFF
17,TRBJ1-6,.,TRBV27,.,TGTGCCAGCAGATGGACAGAGTCAAGCTCCTATAATTCACCCCTCCACTTT,CASRWTESSSYNSPLHF
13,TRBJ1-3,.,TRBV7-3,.,TGTGCCAGCAGCCTCGCGCCCGGAAACACCATATATTTT,CASSLAPGNTIYF
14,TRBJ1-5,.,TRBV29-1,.,TGCAGCGTTGTGCCGGACGGATATAATCAGCCCCAGCATTTT,CSVVPDGYNQPQHF
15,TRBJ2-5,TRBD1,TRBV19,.,TGTGCCAGTAGTACAGACAGGGGAAGGGCTGAGACCCAGTACTTC,CASSTDRGRAETQYF
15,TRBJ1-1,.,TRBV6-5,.,TGTGCCAGCAGTACCTTGGGGGGGCTGAACACTGAAGCTTTCTTT,CASSTLGGLNTEAFF
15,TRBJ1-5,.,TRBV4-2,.,TGTGCCAGCAGCCCTGCGGCAGGGGTTGAGCAGCCCCAGCATTTT,CASSPAAGVEQPQHF
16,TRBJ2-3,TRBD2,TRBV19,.,TGTGCCAGTAGTATCCGACTAGCGGGGGGGCGAGATACGCAGTATTTT,CASSIRLAGGRDTQYF
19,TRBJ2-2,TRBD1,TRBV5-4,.,TGTGCCAGCAGCCGGCCCCAGGGGAGAGGACAGGGCGCCACCGGGGAGCTGTTTTTT,CASSRPQGRGQGATGELFF
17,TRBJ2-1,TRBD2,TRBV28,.,TGTGCCAGCGGGACCATAGCGGGCGCAAGCTCCTACAATGAGCAGTTCTTC,CASGTIAGASSYNEQFF
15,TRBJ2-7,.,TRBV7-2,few,TGTGCCAGCACCTTTACAGGGACTTCGCAACGCGAGCAGTACTTC,CASTFTGTSQREQYF
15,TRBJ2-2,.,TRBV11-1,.,TGTGCCAGCAGCCCCCGGGGGCTGAGGACCGGGGAGCTGTTTTTT,CASSPRGLRTGELFF
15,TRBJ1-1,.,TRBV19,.,TGTGCCAGTAAGCCCTGGGACACCGTCGGAACTGAAGCTTTCTTT,CASKPWDTVGTEAFF
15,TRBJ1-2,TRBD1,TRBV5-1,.,TGCGCCAGCAGCCCATTGACAGGGGGAGCCTATGGCTACACCTTC,CASSPLTGGAYGYTF
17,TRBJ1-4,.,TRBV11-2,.,TGTGCCAGCAGCTTAGATTCCGTAAGGGCAACTAATGAAAAACTGTTTTTT,CASSLDSVRATNEKLFF
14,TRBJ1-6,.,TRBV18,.,TGTGCCAGCTCACCACGGCAGGGGCATTCACCCCTCCACTTT,CASSPRQGHSPLHF
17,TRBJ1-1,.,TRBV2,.,TGTGCCAGCAGTGGCACCCAGGGGACCACCATGAACACTGAAGCTTTCTTT,CASSGTQGTTMNTEAFF
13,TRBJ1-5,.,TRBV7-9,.,TGTGCCAGCAGCAACGACAGAGAACAGCCCCAGCATTTT,CASSNDREQPQHF